The clone carrying this T cell receptor (beta chain) was recorded at least ten times. This sample was taken from a study of T cells in Graves' hyperthyroidism and ophthalmopathy. The PBMCs had their origin in around 10 ml of fresh peripheral blood. Using RNA transcripts as the source, TCR beta CDR3 regions were amplified. When the TCR CDR3 underwent first-round RT-PCR, the HTBI primer set was used. TCRdb independently ran MiXCR on the multiplex PCR reads; one entry per CDR3 protein. This table holds over 250,000 distinct CDR3 sequences, around 15% found once. Germline V CDR1 and CDR2: SGHDN, FVKESK. The CDR3 covers 17 residues. Germline trimming cut 3 bases from V and 4 bases from J; bases unmatched to any gene: 6.

The sequence was collected from a woman in her 40s with Graves' ophthalmopathy. The chain has TRBV14 and TRBJ2-2; 12 bases are a match to TRBD2. The sample taken for sequencing was blood. CDR3 DNA sequence: TGTGCCAGCAGCCAGGGAACTAGCGGGAGGTTCACCGGGGAGCTGTTTTTT. Protein: CASSQGTSGRFTGELFF.